This TCR beta chain was identified in a study of vaccination and CD4 T cells after COVID-19 (dated by TCRdb to the early 2020s). In the study overall: SARS-CoV-2 positivity had been established in the convalescent patients by nasal swab PCR, and mild disease was recorded in roughly ten of these patients and severe disease in one. Two doses of either the Pfizer-BioNTech BNT162b2 vaccine (n=8) or the Moderna mRNA-1273 vaccine (n=2) were administered to participants. In roughly eleven COVID-19 convalescent patients and a handful of infection-naive healthy vaccine recipients, the spike-specific CD4+ TCR repertoire before mRNA vaccination was compared with the repertoire after mRNA vaccination. Post-COVID blood samples were collected from convalescent patients a median of approximately 100 days after diagnosis, with a range of roughly 35 to 180 days. The cultures were stimulated with overlapping spike peptide pools from SARS-CoV-2 and from the common cold coronaviruses HCoV-NL63, HCoV-OC43 and HCoV-229E. The convalescent cohort comprised six males and four females, including two Hispanic individuals, seven Caucasians, two Asians and one multiracial person. In control cultures, a CEFX viral epitope pool was used as positive control, an HIV-1 Nef peptide pool was used as negative control, or no peptide was added. Post-vaccine blood samples were collected a median of approximately 68 days after the second vaccine dose, ranging from about 13 to 241 days. Overall study results and their limits: An increase in the median number of SARS-CoV-2-reactive clonotypes from 21 after infection to approximately 41 after vaccination was observed, but the change was not found to be significant. Of the vaccine-specific clones in convalescent patients, 304 of 307, or nearly all, reacted only to SARS-CoV-2 spike and did not cross-react with common cold coronaviruses. In convalescent patients, a median roughly 88% of post-vaccine SARS-CoV-2-reactive clones were detected only after vaccination, suggesting vaccine-specific priming. The number of convalescent patients in the study was relatively small, and the study did not examine early timepoints following natural infection.

The treatment or condition tag for this specimen amounts to: approximately 9-day PBMC culture with coronavirus spike peptide pools or control peptides (ViraFEST assay). The study used the ViraFEST assay, which expanded antigen-specific T cells with peptide pools and then identified expanded clonotypes by TCR sequencing. Positive SARS-CoV-2 PCR tests in the convalescent patients dated from March to December 2020, before Alpha, Beta and Delta variants emerged in the United States. Under 2.5 million PBMCs per well were cultured in IMDM with roughly 5% human AB serum and around 10 IU/ml IL-2, plus 10 ug/ml peptide pools. On days 3 and 7, half of the culture medium was replaced with fresh IL-2-containing medium. After 10 to 11 days of culture, CD4+ T cells were isolated by negative selection with the EasySep CD4+ T cell isolation kit. Ficoll-Paque Plus gradient centrifugation was used to isolate PBMCs from whole blood, and the isolated PBMCs were then either used fresh or cryopreserved at -140C. Culture conditions were generally each tested in triplicate wells.

Points on this clonotype: What this receptor recognizes is not known. Base quality data are lacking; no much larger clone is found one base away.

Receptor libraries were prepared by PCR. At the Johns Hopkins FTIC core, DNA from the cultured CD4+ T cells underwent TCR sequencing with the Oncomine TCR Beta short-read assay. The QIAamp micro DNA kit was used to extract genomic DNA from the cultured CD4+ T cells. The Oncomine TCR Beta libraries from cultured CD4+ T cells were pooled using unique dual indexes and then sequenced on an Illumina iSeq 100. In the authors' own workflow: Non-productive sequences were removed, and CDR3s that did not start with C, did not end with F or W, or were shorter than 7 amino acids were discarded. The MANAFEST web application was used to identify antigen-specific clonotypes by comparing peptide-stimulated wells against reference wells and other culture wells. Positive clones required FDR below 0.05, an odds ratio above 5, and productive frequency above 0.1% in at least two of three replicate wells. Cross-reactive clonotypes were defined as significantly expanded in both SARS-CoV-2 spike wells and at least one common cold coronavirus spike condition. CDR3 homology was assessed with Levenshtein distances (stringdist) and unrooted phylogenetic trees (ape) in R version 3.6.1. TCRdb reworked the public reads: Q25 trimming with fastp, MiXCR clone assembly, productive beta chains retained. All rows with the same CDR3 protein become a single entry with the most common DNA and genes. Here the V and J calls rest on TCRdb's processing, not on the authors' analysis. This sample comprises roughly 17,000 distinct CDR3 sequences, 45% to 55% of them detected only once. Just over 9% of the sample is held by the ten biggest clonotypes.

V was cut back by 4 bases and J by 1 base, leaving a gap of 7 bases between them. From its cysteine to its phenylalanine, the CDR3 spans 14 amino acids. The sequence is cut down to CDR3 DNA, 42 bases in frame from base 1. From the germline V gene, CDR1 is WSHSY and CDR2 is SAAADI. The sample consisted of CD4+ T cells from blood, cultured in vitro. The chain is made from TRBV10-2 and TRBJ2-2; the D segment cannot be called with confidence. This receptor was identified in a human donor who had recovered from COVID-19. The DNA sequence is TGCGCCAGCAGTGCTGGGGTGAACACCGGGGAGCTGTTTTTT. This gives the protein CASSAGVNTGELFF.